This paragraph reports one T cell receptor beta chain. Sequencing was performed with immunoSEQ multiplex PCR; in TCRdb, only in-frame clones are kept and a portion is missing. The repertoire has about half a million clones, 70% to 85% of them found once; the top ten carry around 11%. Germline loops: CDR1 SGHRS, CDR2 YFSETQ. V lost 3 bases to trimming and J lost 3 bases; unmatched junction nucleotides: 12. The CDR3 has 16 amino acids. The data were taken from a study of shared clonotypes between healthy human individuals. Sequencing was done on a sample of PBMCs. This receptor was identified in a woman between 40 and 55 years old in good health. Some clones in this sample may be carry-over from other donors' samples. The chain employs TRBV5-1 and TRBJ2-7, with TRBD2 matching over 7 bases. CDR3 in DNA: TGCGCCAGCAGCTGGGGAGGGAACCCTGGGCTCTACGAGCAGTACTTC. This translates into CASSWGGNPGLYEQYF.